Sequencing of this T cell receptor (beta chain) was carried out in a study of Ad26.COV2.S vaccination and SARS-CoV-2 variants. Concerning this clone itself: Its antigen is as yet unknown.

Treatment noted: 19 received Ad26.COV2.S at low or high dose, single or two shots; roughly 5 received placebo; per-sample allocation not given. It was on day 63 after the first vaccine or placebo injection that samples were taken. Findings and limits, study-wide: The authors reported substantial breadth in spike-specific CD8+ and CD4+ T cell responses after vaccination. Overall T cell responses may have been underestimated by the analyses of TCR breadth and depth.

The CDR3 spans 14 residues. Germline CDR1 and CDR2: SGHTA and FQGNSA. The V and J ends lost 8 bases and 7 bases respectively, with 15 bases between them. Here immunoSEQ multiplex PCR was the method, and the copy in TCRdb shows in-frame clones only, minus some. Here the sample spans approximately 350,000 clones, approximately 83% being singletons. V gene TRBV7-2 combines with J gene TRBJ1-6; tentative D call: TRBD1 (5 bases). Sequencing was performed on peripheral blood, taken in a trial of Ad26.COV2.S vaccine versus placebo. This receptor was obtained from a person aged 18-65 years who received the Ad26.COV2.S COVID-19 vaccine or a placebo. CDR3 sequence: CASHAGGVNSPLHF. The CDR3 bases are TGTGCCAGCCATGCCGGGGGTGTGAATTCACCCCTCCACTTT. Supplemented by reference TRBV7-2 and TRBJ1-6, the full variable domain reads GAGVSQSPSNKVTEKGKDVELRCDPISGHTALYWYRQSLGQGLEFLIYFQGNSAPDKSGLPSDRFSAERTGGSVSTLTIQRTQQEDSAVYLCASHAGGVNSPLHFGNGTRLTVT.